The 11 T cell receptor beta chains below were found in one sample sequenced in a study of metastatic and nonmetastatic thyroid tumors. TCRdb re-processed the PCR reads through MiXCR. Of fewer than 35,000 clones listed, 10% to 13% are singletons. Each patient went into thyroid surgery without having received any treatment. The specimen sequenced was blood. The receptors originated from a female donor with papillary thyroid cancer or a benign thyroid nodule (not recorded which). Some clones in this sample may be carry-over from other donors' samples.

The V call is TRBV12-3 or TRBV12-4, the J call TRBJ1-4; TRBD1 is a possible D gene (5 bases). This CDR3 is 13 amino acids long. Between the trimmed V and J ends, which lost 5 bases and 10 bases, there was a span of 14 bases. The chain's CDR3 is CASSMDKSGKLFF. CDR3 DNA: TGTGCCAGCAGTATGGACAAGTCCGGAAAACTGTTTTTT.

The chain couples TRBV30 to TRBJ2-7; D unclear. With 1 base removed from V and 4 bases from J, the gap between germline ends came to 8 bases. The CDR3 has 12 amino acids. From germline, CDR1 is GTSNPN and CDR2 SVGIG (reference sequence). The CDR3 reads CAWSASVYEQYF. The CDR3 DNA follows: TGTGCCTGGAGTGCCTCCGTGTACGAGCAGTACTTC.

This clone was seen many times. Other nucleotide sequences in the sample specify the same CDR3. V is TRBV20-1 and J is TRBJ1-2; weak D call: TRBD1 (5 bases). Trimming stripped 2 bases from V and 4 bases from J, with 11 bases between. Germline V lookup: CDR1 DFQATT, CDR2 SNEGSKA (reference sequence). The CDR3 is 13 amino acids. The CDR3 sequence: CSARPGLGYGYTF. As DNA, the CDR3 is TGCAGTGCTAGACCGGGGCTCGGCTATGGCTACACCTTC.

This clone was counted at least ten times. The V call is TRBV11-2, the J call TRBJ1-1; D is unclear. Germline V gives CDR1 SGHAT, CDR2 FQNNGV. The CDR3 has 11 amino acids. The V gene lost 6 bases and the J gene lost 7 bases, with 9 bases spanning the gap. The CDR3 DNA reads as TGTGCCAGCAGGAGTGGGGTTGAAGCTTTCTTT. Translated, it gives CASRSGVEAFF.

At least ten counts were recorded for this clone. The CDR3 nucleotides are TGTGCCAGCAGTTACTCGTTACGGGAGGGCCCATACAATGAGCAGTTCTTC. Protein sequence: CASSYSLREGPYNEQFF. The chain is built from TRBV6-6 and TRBJ2-1; 8 bases match TRBD2. The V and J ends lost 0 bases and 4 bases, in that order; junction bases with no gene match: 8. The CDR3 runs to 17 residues. From germline, CDR1 is MNHNY and CDR2 SVGAGI (reference sequence).

This clone was counted ten times or more. The CDR3 protein is CASSLNADNEQFF. The DNA of the CDR3 is TGTGCCAGCAGCTTAAACGCGGACAATGAGCAGTTCTTC. The gene calls are TRBV11-2 and TRBJ2-1; no clear D. In germline, CDR1 is SGHAT, CDR2 FQNNGV. This CDR3 has 13 residues. V lost 2 bases, J lost 5 bases, and 7 bases lay in between. The full variable domain, rest sourced from reference TRBV11-2 and TRBJ2-1, is EAGVAQSPRYKIIEKRQSVAFWCNPISGHATLYWYQQILGQGPKLLIQFQNNGVVDDSQLPKDRFSAERLKGVDSTLKIQPAKLEDSAVYLCASSLNADNEQFFGPGTRLTVL.

This clone was detected ten times or more. V and J are TRBV20-1 and TRBJ2-1; 10 bases match TRBD2. The germline CDR1 and CDR2 sequences are DFQATT and SNEGSKA (reference sequence). The CDR3 loop spans 15 amino acids. J was trimmed by 7 bases and V by 3 bases; bases with no gene match: 9. Here the CDR3 reads CSASATSGTHNEQFF. The CDR3 bases are TGCAGTGCTAGCGCTACTAGCGGGACTCATAATGAGCAGTTCTTC.

This clone was counted at least ten times. V and J are TRBV28 and TRBJ1-5, with TRBD1 identical over 8 bases. The CDR3 runs to 12 residues. V shed 8 bases, J shed 5 bases, and the junction held 2 bases outside the gene matches. Germline V CDR1 and CDR2: MDHEN, SYDVKM. This chain's CDR3 is CASGQGYQPQHF. As DNA, the CDR3 is TGTGCCAGCGGACAGGGATATCAGCCCCAGCATTTT.

The chain has TRBV6-1 and TRBJ2-7; TRBD1 matches at 8 bases. V dropped 9 bases and J dropped 5; count of bases not matched to a gene: 3. This CDR3 has 11 amino acids. Per the germline V gene, CDR1 is MNHNS and CDR2 is SASEGT. CDR3 coding DNA: TGTGCCAGGACAGGGGTGGACGAGCAGTACTTC. It encodes CARTGVDEQYF.

This chain uses TRBV27 with TRBJ2-3; 9 bases line up with TRBD2. Trimming at V came to 3 bases and at J to 3 bases, leaving 4 bases not matched to a gene. Germline loops: CDR1 MNHEY, CDR2 SMNVEV (reference sequence). CDR3 size: 15 residues. CDR3 in DNA: TGTGCCAGCAGTTTCGGCGGGGGGGGGACAGATACGCAGTATTTT. It codes for CASSFGGGGTDTQYF.

The sample holds many counts of this clone. This rearrangement joins TRBV7-6 to TRBJ1-1; 7 nucleotides align to TRBD1. CDR1 and CDR2 from the germline V gene are SGHVS and FNYEAQ. The length of the CDR3 is 14 residues. With 3 bases clipped from V and 3 bases from J, the junction kept 4 bases outside the gene matches. CDR3 sequence: CASSLTGPDTEAFF. CDR3 sequence (DNA): TGTGCCAGCAGCTTGACAGGGCCGGACACTGAAGCTTTCTTT.